This T cell receptor (beta chain) was recorded in a study of human T cells and chemical hapten exposure. On the study more broadly: Patch tests put 0.01% DPC on the upper back, and the results were checked at 6 days. From small differences in pooled library volume came most of the variation in per-sample TCR yields.

TCRdb reanalysed the RACE reads using MiXCR and keeps one entry per CDR3 protein. The sample holds 350,000 to 400,000 distinct CDR3 sequences, under 6.5% seen once. This clonotype was picked up many times. The CDR3 length is 14 residues. Germline loops: CDR1 SGDLS, CDR2 YYNGEE. Losses at the gene ends were 4 bases for V and 5 bases for J; bases not matched to a gene: 7. Time point meaning: patch test 2, 6 weeks after DPC sensitization. The treatment was: therapeutic diphenylcyclopropenone sensitization with weekly scalp DPC. Alopecia patients deemed DPC-suitable, aged 18 to 70, excluding pregnancy. This specimen was whole blood, taken in connection with sensitization to the hapten diphenylcyclopropenone (DPC). This sequence originates from a woman aged 18-30 years with alopecia areata. Some clones in this sample may be carry-over from other donors' samples. This chain connects TRBV9 to TRBJ1-1; TRBD1 aligns across 8 bases. This CDR3 reads CASSIGQGPTEAFF. For the CDR3, the DNA is TGTGCCAGCAGCATCGGACAGGGTCCAACTGAAGCTTTCTTT.